One and the same sample provided the 8 T cell receptor beta chains below, sequenced in a study of technical replicates of blood from a few donors. Sequencing was performed with immunoSEQ multiplex PCR; in TCRdb, only in-frame clones are kept and a portion is missing. This table has almost 85,000 clones, about 97% appearing once. The sample comprised T cells isolated from PBMCs. The receptors stem from a human donor in good health.

The rearrangement links TRBV29-1 to TRBJ1-2; tentatively, D is TRBD1 (5 bases). V was clipped by 3 bases and J by 6 bases, with 20 bases between them. The CDR3 is 15 amino acids. CDR1 is SQVTM, CDR2 ANQGSEA, per germline. As DNA, the CDR3 is TGCAGCGTTGAGCTGGAACAGGCTTCTATGAATGGCTACACCTTC. Translation gives CSVELEQASMNGYTF.

The chain couples TRBV30 to TRBJ2-1, with 8 positions matching TRBD2. Germline-derived CDR1 and CDR2 are GTSNPN and SVGIG (reference sequence). The CDR3 length is 14 residues. With V trimmed by 4 bases and J by 9 bases, 11 bases remained unmatched. The CDR3 coding sequence is TGTGCCTGGACTCAGGGCGGGGGGCGAGCTGAGCAGTTCTTC. It codes for CAWTQGGGRAEQFF.

V usage is TRBV27 and J usage is TRBJ2-3, with 7 bases identical to TRBD2. The CDR3 covers 12 residues. Per germline, CDR1 MNHEY and CDR2 SMNVEV (reference sequence). V shed 3 bases, J shed 12 bases, and the junction held 6 bases outside the gene matches. CDR3 sequence: CASSFPGLLQYF. The CDR3 region has the DNA TGTGCCAGCAGTTTCCCGGGACTACTCCAGTATTTT.

V is TRBV29-1 and J is TRBJ2-3, with a weak D call TRBD1 (5 bases). The V end lost 0 bases, the J end lost 2 bases, and 12 bases lay between the germline ends. The CDR3 extends over 15 amino acids. Per germline, CDR1 SQVTM and CDR2 ANQGSEA. The CDR3 here is CSVEDLDRYTDTQYF. CDR3 in DNA: TGCAGCGTTGAAGATTTAGACAGATACACAGATACGCAGTATTTT.

The rearrangement uses TRBV28 and TRBJ2-1; 7 bases are a match to TRBD1. J lost 7 bases, V lost 2 bases, and 8 bases had no gene match. The CDR3 spans 15 residues. In germline, CDR1 is MDHEN, CDR2 SYDVKM. The DNA for the CDR3 is TGTGCCAGCAGTTTAAGGGGGCGCGCTAGGAATGAGCAGTTCTTC. Protein: CASSLRGRARNEQFF.

This sequence joins TRBV28 and TRBJ2-7, with D perhaps TRBD1 (5 bases). The CDR3 has 15 amino acids. The V gene lost 7 bases and the J gene lost 2 bases, with 18 bases spanning the gap. Germline V lookup: CDR1 MDHEN, CDR2 SYDVKM. The CDR3, as DNA: TGTGCCAGCAACACACCGAGAAACAGGACCTACGAGCAGTACTTC. This gives the protein CASNTPRNRTYEQYF.

The chain employs TRBV11-3 and TRBJ1-6; TRBD1 is a possible D gene (6 bases). The CDR3 is made up of 15 amino acids. V was cut by 0 bases and J by 7 bases, with 10 bases left in between. Germline V gives CDR1 SGHNT, CDR2 YENEEA. CDR3 nucleotide sequence: TGTGCCAGCAGCTTAGATACAGGGATCAATTCACCCCTCCACTTT. Residues: CASSLDTGINSPLHF.

The V gene is TRBV19, the J gene TRBJ2-5; D is unresolved. V was cut by 7 bases and J by 1 base, with 7 bases left in between. The CDR3 length is 12 residues. The germline V gene has CDR1 LNHDA and CDR2 SQIVND (reference sequence). CDR3 loop: CASMNSQETQYF. CDR3 sequence (DNA): TGTGCCAGTATGAACAGCCAAGAGACCCAGTACTTC.